The entry that follows covers one TCR beta chain sequence. Its antigen is currently unknown. A split of CD4+ cells into CD45RA+ naive and CD45RA-negative memory subsets was performed. This sample is part of a study of shared clonotypes between healthy human individuals. Study background: The study used three CD4 naive, three CD4 memory, two CD8 naive and one CD8 memory plate per donor. Whole-study results and caveats: Non-shared clonotypes had lower generation probabilities than clonotypes shared by all four sorted-subset donors.

Roughly 200 ng DNA, tens of thousands of T cell genomes, went into each sorted-subset replicate PCR. TCRdb keeps only in-frame clones here, not all; method: immunoSEQ multiplex PCR. The table has 2 million to 2.5 million clones, just under 95% seen once. CDR1 is LNHNV, CDR2 YYDKDF, per germline (reference sequence). The length of the CDR3 is 18 residues. J lost 3 bases, V lost 5 bases, and 17 bases had no gene match. V is TRBV15 and J is TRBJ2-3; 7 bases agree with TRBD2. The clonotype was recovered from a young man in good health. Some clones in this sample may be carry-over from other donors' samples. Sample: naive CD4+ T cells from PBMCs. Regarding subset: CD45RA+ positively selected. The CDR3 spells CATSRSLRGSRGTDTQYF. In nucleotides, the CDR3 is TGTGCCACCAGCCGATCCCTTCGCGGGAGTAGGGGAACAGATACGCAGTATTTT.